A selection of T cell receptor beta chains follows, all from one sample in a study of cytomegalovirus exposure and HLA in healthy donors. Profiled with immunoSEQ multiplex PCR; TCRdb holds only in-frame clones, not every one. The repertoire holds about 140,000 clones, with roughly 9.4% as singletons. Sequenced sample: PBMCs. Every receptor here comes from a male donor in good health and CMV-seronegative. Each CDR3 is given with its conserved first and last residue. D genes are given only for firm matches. Expanded clones are given a class, and other clones once, few, many or no size at all.

v_call: TRBV18
d_call: TRBD1
j_call: TRBJ2-1
clone_size: -
cdr3_aa: CASSHRDRERNEQFF
cdr3_nt: TGTGCCAGCTCCCATCGAGACAGGGAGCGCAATGAGCAGTTCTTC

v_call: TRBV6-5
d_call: -
j_call: TRBJ2-7
clone_size: few
cdr3_aa: CASSYSIEARREQYF
cdr3_nt: TGTGCCAGCAGTTACTCGATAGAAGCTCGTCGGGAGCAGTACTTC

v_call: TRBV6-1
d_call: TRBD1
j_call: TRBJ1-6
clone_size: -
cdr3_aa: CASSEEDRGRDSPLHF
cdr3_nt: TGTGCCAGCAGTGAAGAGGACAGGGGGCGCGATTCACCCCTCCACTTT

v_call: TRBV9
d_call: TRBD1
j_call: TRBJ2-5
clone_size: -
cdr3_aa: CASSPWTGAMETQYF
cdr3_nt: TGTGCCAGCAGCCCTTGGACAGGGGCGATGGAGACCCAGTACTTC

v_call: TRBV7-3
d_call: TRBD1
j_call: TRBJ1-2
clone_size: few
cdr3_aa: CASSLTVGQGKGGYTF
cdr3_nt: TGTGCCAGCAGCTTAACGGTGGGACAGGGGAAGGGTGGCTACACCTTC

v_call: TRBV7-9
d_call: TRBD1
j_call: TRBJ2-2
clone_size: once
cdr3_aa: CASSRNRGRGTGELFF
cdr3_nt: TGTGCCAGCAGCAGAAACAGGGGGCGCGGCACCGGGGAGCTGTTTTTT

v_call: TRBV21-1
d_call: -
j_call: TRBJ2-3
clone_size: few
cdr3_aa: CASSSSAGGGTDTQYF
cdr3_nt: TGTGCCAGCAGCTCATCGGCGGGGGGTGGGACAGATACGCAGTATTTT

v_call: TRBV7-7
d_call: -
j_call: TRBJ2-1
clone_size: -
cdr3_aa: CASSPKFSSYNEQFF
cdr3_nt: TGTGCCAGCAGCCCCAAGTTCAGCTCCTACAATGAGCAGTTCTTC

v_call: TRBV5-4
d_call: -
j_call: TRBJ2-1
clone_size: -
cdr3_aa: CASSGGTFNEQFF
cdr3_nt: TGTGCCAGCAGCGGGGGGACCTTCAATGAGCAGTTCTTC

v_call: TRBV15
d_call: -
j_call: TRBJ2-1
clone_size: -
cdr3_aa: CATSPTRRGNEQFF
cdr3_nt: TGTGCCACCAGCCCTACTAGGCGGGGAAATGAGCAGTTCTTC

v_call: TRBV6-1
d_call: -
j_call: TRBJ2-1
clone_size: few
cdr3_aa: CASRTWGPNNEQFF
cdr3_nt: TGTGCCAGTCGCACTTGGGGGCCGAACAATGAGCAGTTCTTC

v_call: TRBV5-1
d_call: -
j_call: TRBJ1-2
clone_size: few
cdr3_aa: CASSRRIGDWEGYTF
cdr3_nt: TGCGCCAGCAGCCGGCGGATAGGGGACTGGGAGGGCTACACCTTC

v_call: TRBV5-1
d_call: TRBD1
j_call: TRBJ2-6
clone_size: -
cdr3_aa: CASSPTGTGANVLTF
cdr3_nt: TGCGCCAGCAGCCCGACAGGGACCGGGGCCAACGTCCTGACTTTC

v_call: TRBV2
d_call: TRBD1
j_call: TRBJ1-2
clone_size: few
cdr3_aa: CASSSRRDSYGYTF
cdr3_nt: TGTGCCAGCAGTTCACGCCGGGACAGCTATGGCTACACCTTC

v_call: TRBV23-1
d_call: -
j_call: TRBJ2-7
clone_size: few
cdr3_aa: CASSQGHEEVYEQYF
cdr3_nt: TGCGCCAGCAGTCAGGGGCACGAGGAAGTCTACGAGCAGTACTTC

v_call: TRBV19
d_call: TRBD1
j_call: TRBJ1-2
clone_size: -
cdr3_aa: CASQDRGTGYGYTF
cdr3_nt: TGTGCCAGCCAAGACAGGGGCACGGGCTATGGCTACACCTTC

v_call: TRBV7-9
d_call: -
j_call: TRBJ2-1
clone_size: few
cdr3_aa: CASSFLTGWSNEQFF
cdr3_nt: TGTGCCAGCAGCTTTTTAACAGGGTGGTCGAATGAGCAGTTCTTC

v_call: TRBV5-1
d_call: TRBD1
j_call: TRBJ2-1
clone_size: few
cdr3_aa: CASSLGPTGNSYNEQFF
cdr3_nt: TGCGCCAGCAGCTTGGGCCCGACAGGGAATTCCTACAATGAGCAGTTCTTC

v_call: TRBV7-9
d_call: -
j_call: TRBJ2-5
clone_size: -
cdr3_aa: CASSFRQIETQYF
cdr3_nt: TGTGCCAGCAGCTTCCGACAGATAGAGACCCAGTACTTC

v_call: TRBV2
d_call: TRBD1
j_call: TRBJ1-5
clone_size: -
cdr3_aa: CASMRGTGLGSNQPQHF
cdr3_nt: TGTGCCAGCATGAGAGGGACAGGGCTTGGTAGCAATCAGCCCCAGCATTTT

v_call: TRBV2
d_call: TRBD2
j_call: TRBJ2-2
clone_size: few
cdr3_aa: CASSDSGGNTGELFF
cdr3_nt: TGTGCCAGCAGCGATAGCGGGGGGAACACCGGGGAGCTGTTTTTT

v_call: TRBV7-2
d_call: -
j_call: TRBJ2-2
clone_size: -
cdr3_aa: CASSSDRANTGELFF
cdr3_nt: TGTGCCAGCAGCTCGGACAGAGCGAACACCGGGGAGCTGTTTTTT

v_call: TRBV29-1
d_call: -
j_call: TRBJ2-7
clone_size: -
cdr3_aa: CSVLTGLYEQYF
cdr3_nt: TGCAGCGTTTTGACAGGCCTTTACGAGCAGTACTTC

v_call: TRBV7-6
d_call: -
j_call: TRBJ1-2
clone_size: -
cdr3_aa: CASSHTDLLENGYTF
cdr3_nt: TGTGCCAGCAGCCATACCGATCTATTAGAGAATGGCTACACCTTC

v_call: TRBV19
d_call: TRBD1
j_call: TRBJ2-5
clone_size: few
cdr3_aa: CASSSGTGFRETQYF
cdr3_nt: TGTGCCAGTAGTTCCGGGACAGGGTTTCGGGAGACCCAGTACTTC

v_call: TRBV4-3
d_call: TRBD1
j_call: TRBJ2-5
clone_size: -
cdr3_aa: CASSRGTGAQETQYF
cdr3_nt: TGCGCCAGCAGCCGTGGGACAGGGGCACAAGAGACCCAGTACTTC

v_call: TRBV7-3
d_call: -
j_call: TRBJ2-7
clone_size: -
cdr3_aa: CASSLGHSSSYEQYF
cdr3_nt: TGTGCCAGCAGCCTAGGACACTCGAGCTCCTACGAGCAGTACTTC

v_call: TRBV6-6
d_call: TRBD1
j_call: TRBJ1-5
clone_size: -
cdr3_aa: CASSNYQGASNQPQHF
cdr3_nt: TGTGCCAGCAGTAACTATCAGGGGGCTAGCAATCAGCCCCAGCATTTT

v_call: TRBV28
d_call: TRBD1
j_call: TRBJ2-7
clone_size: few
cdr3_aa: CASSPFEGGNRGPPYEQYF
cdr3_nt: TGTGCCAGCAGTCCATTCGAAGGGGGAAACAGGGGACCTCCCTACGAGCAGTACTTC

v_call: TRBV27
d_call: -
j_call: TRBJ2-7
clone_size: few
cdr3_aa: CASSSPGGGSYEQYF
cdr3_nt: TGTGCCAGCAGTTCTCCAGGGGGAGGCTCCTACGAGCAGTACTTC

v_call: TRBV19
d_call: -
j_call: TRBJ1-5
clone_size: -
cdr3_aa: CASSILFNQPQHF
cdr3_nt: TGTGCCAGTAGTATACTGTTCAATCAGCCCCAGCATTTT

v_call: TRBV6-5
d_call: TRBD1
j_call: TRBJ1-2
clone_size: -
cdr3_aa: CASSYGGQIYGYTF
cdr3_nt: TGTGCCAGCAGTTACGGGGGACAGATCTATGGCTACACCTTC

v_call: TRBV25-1
d_call: TRBD2
j_call: TRBJ2-3
clone_size: few
cdr3_aa: CASSRGGSTNTQYF
cdr3_nt: TGTGCCAGCAGTCGGGGGGGTAGCACAAATACGCAGTATTTT

v_call: TRBV4-2
d_call: TRBD2
j_call: TRBJ2-3
clone_size: -
cdr3_aa: CASSQEGLRLADYTDTQYF
cdr3_nt: TGTGCCAGCAGCCAAGAGGGACTAAGACTAGCGGATTACACAGATACGCAGTATTTT

v_call: TRBV7-2
d_call: -
j_call: TRBJ1-1
clone_size: few
cdr3_aa: CASSSFYDTEAFF
cdr3_nt: TGTGCCAGCAGCTCTTTCTACGACACTGAAGCTTTCTTT

v_call: TRBV9
d_call: TRBD2
j_call: TRBJ2-5
clone_size: few
cdr3_aa: CASSLTGLAGEETQYF
cdr3_nt: TGTGCCAGCAGCTTAACAGGGCTAGCGGGGGAAGAGACCCAGTACTTC

v_call: TRBV21-1
d_call: -
j_call: TRBJ2-3
clone_size: -
cdr3_aa: CASSINREGSTDTQYF
cdr3_nt: TGTGCCAGCAGCATAAACCGGGAGGGGAGTACAGATACGCAGTATTTT

v_call: TRBV7-9
d_call: -
j_call: TRBJ2-5
clone_size: -
cdr3_aa: CASTGTRAETQYF
cdr3_nt: TGTGCCAGCACCGGGACAAGGGCGGAGACCCAGTACTTC

v_call: TRBV9
d_call: TRBD2
j_call: TRBJ2-3
clone_size: -
cdr3_aa: CASSPRGGVDTQYF
cdr3_nt: TGTGCCAGCAGTCCGCGGGGGGGCGTAGATACGCAGTATTTT

v_call: TRBV6-1
d_call: TRBD1
j_call: TRBJ2-1
clone_size: few
cdr3_aa: CASSEPQGASNEQFF
cdr3_nt: TGTGCCAGCAGTGAACCCCAGGGGGCGAGCAATGAGCAGTTCTTC

v_call: TRBV23-1
d_call: -
j_call: TRBJ2-4
clone_size: -
cdr3_aa: CASSQGGQPQLLPPAKNIQYF
cdr3_nt: TGCGCCAGCAGTCAGGGGGGACAGCCGCAACTTCTTCCACCAGCCAAAAACATTCAGTACTTC

v_call: TRBV10-3
d_call: -
j_call: TRBJ1-1
clone_size: -
cdr3_aa: CATADLDTLEAFF
cdr3_nt: TGTGCCACCGCCGACCTCGACACCCTGGAAGCTTTCTTT

v_call: TRBV19
d_call: -
j_call: TRBJ2-7
clone_size: -
cdr3_aa: CASSIEAVRGYEQYF
cdr3_nt: TGTGCCAGTAGTATAGAGGCAGTCCGAGGGTACGAGCAGTACTTC